What follows are 14 T cell receptor beta chains derived from one specimen sequenced in a study of T-cell reconstitution after alpha-beta-depleted transplantation in children. Preparation of the TCRbeta library involved a method that used unique molecular identifiers. In TCRdb, the PCR reads were re-called with MiXCR into one record per CDR3 protein. Of 200,000 to 250,000 distinct CDR3 sequences in the sample, 8% to 9.5% were seen once. The starting material was PBMCs from the stem cell graft donor, obtained from the stem cell graft. These receptors were obtained from a human donor who donated a stem cell graft to a child with acute lymphoblastic leukemia.

This clonotype was counted only a few times. The CDR3: CASSLRLAGDRNEQFF. CDR3 coding DNA: TGTGCCAGCAGCCTTAGACTAGCGGGGGACCGGAATGAGCAGTTCTTC. V is TRBV11-2 and J is TRBJ2-1, with 12 bases fitting TRBD2. V was pared by 5 bases and J by 7 bases, with 9 bases of the junction left unmatched. The length of the CDR3 is 16 residues. Germline V CDR1 and CDR2: SGHAT, FQNNGV.

This clonotype was counted many times. V gene TRBV20-1 combines with J gene TRBJ2-7; no reliable D call. Trimming shortened V by 6 bases and J by 0 bases, and 9 bases separated the two germline ends. This CDR3 is built from 12 residues. Germline CDR1 and CDR2: DFQATT and SNEGSKA (reference sequence). The CDR3 nucleotides are TGCAGTGCCCCCGGGTTCTCCTACGAGCAGTACTTC. Translation: CSAPGFSYEQYF.

The J gene is TRBJ2-4, the V gene TRBV4-3; no clear D gene. CDR3 size: 13 residues. The V and J ends lost 4 bases and 9 bases respectively, with 13 bases between them. Looked up from germline, CDR1 is LGHNA and CDR2 is YSLEER. The DNA of the CDR3 is TGCGCCAGCAGCCCTACCCGGAACGGCATTCAGTACTTC. It is translated as CASSPTRNGIQYF.

In this sample, this clonotype is medium-sized. The CDR3 sequence: CATQAGGDTQYF. CDR3 nucleotides: TGTGCCACGCAGGCTGGTGGGGATACGCAGTATTTT. The rearrangement links TRBV10-3 to TRBJ2-3; unclear D gene. V was cut by 10 bases and J by 6 bases, with 14 bases left in between. The germline gives CDR1 ENHRY, CDR2 SYGVKD. This CDR3 is built from 12 residues.

V gene TRBV5-1 combines with J gene TRBJ2-7; D ambiguous. The CDR3 runs 14 residues. Trimming took 7 bases from V and 2 from J, leaving 16 bases between them. Germline V gene data show CDR1 as SGHRS and CDR2 as YFSETQ. CDR3 coding DNA: TGCGCCAGCGCGAAAACAATCGCGACCTACGAGCAGTACTTC. Residues: CASAKTIATYEQYF.

The chain couples TRBV29-1 to TRBJ1-5; 10 bases match TRBD1. Germline CDR1 reads SQVTM; CDR2 reads ANQGSEA. This CDR3 is built from 13 residues. V shed 6 bases, J shed 7 bases, and the junction held 6 bases outside the gene matches. The CDR3, as DNA: TGCAGCGTGACCCGGGACAGGGGACAGCCCCAGCATTTT. Residues: CSVTRDRGQPQHF.

In this sample, this clonotype turned up many times. The V gene is TRBV7-9, the J gene TRBJ1-6; 11 nucleotides line up with TRBD1. The CDR3 length is 16 residues. V gave up 4 bases and J gave up 7 bases; unmatched junction bases: 6. Germline CDR1 SEHNR, CDR2 FQNEAQ (reference sequence). CDR3 nucleotide sequence: TGTGCCAGCAGCTCAGGACAGGGGGCGCGCAATTCACCCCTCCACTTT. Protein: CASSSGQGARNSPLHF.

The chain links TRBV6-5 to TRBJ2-2; D unresolved. Per germline, CDR1 MNHEY and CDR2 SVGAGI. The CDR3 length is 11 residues. V lost 3 bases, J lost 7 bases, and 3 bases lay in between. Here the CDR3 DNA reads TGTGCCAGCAGTTATGTCGGGGAGCTGTTTTTT. Amino acids: CASSYVGELFF.

This clonotype occurred many times. This sequence joins TRBV7-9 and TRBJ2-5, with D possibly matching TRBD2 (6 bases). Germline V gene sequence: CDR1 SEHNR, CDR2 FQNEAQ (reference sequence). This CDR3 contains 17 residues. V was cut by 4 bases and J by 5 bases, with 23 bases left in between. CDR3 in amino acids: CASSWGDGAGFDETQYF. The CDR3 nucleotides read TGTGCCAGCAGCTGGGGGGACGGAGCAGGTTTCGATGAGACCCAGTACTTC.

The chain couples TRBV30 to TRBJ2-2, with D hard to call. The V end was cut by 3 bases, the J end by 6 bases, with 8 bases between. CDR1 and CDR2 from the germline V gene are GTSNPN and SVGIG (reference sequence). The CDR3 length is 12 residues. The CDR3 region is CAWRPDAGELFF. The CDR3 region has the DNA TGTGCCTGGAGGCCTGATGCCGGGGAGCTGTTTTTT.

The chain links TRBV6-2 or TRBV6-3 to TRBJ1-1; D is ambiguous. The ends were cut back, 7 bases at V and 2 bases at J, with 11 bases in the middle. In germline, CDR1 is MNHEY, CDR2 SVGEGT. CDR3 length equals 13 residues. The CDR3 nucleotides read TGTGCCAGCACCCCATTGGTAAACACTGAAGCTTTCTTT. Translating gives CASTPLVNTEAFF.

This clonotype was detected only a few times. This rearrangement joins TRBV7-2 to TRBJ2-7; D unresolved. The CDR3 runs 16 residues. Trimming removed 1 base from V and 1 base from J, with 14 bases in between. Germline loops: CDR1 SGHTA, CDR2 FQGNSA. CDR3 protein: CASSLGRASVSYEQYF. The CDR3 nucleotides read TGTGCCAGCAGCTTAGGTAGAGCAAGCGTATCCTACGAGCAGTACTTC. Based on the CDR3 plus reference TRBV7-2 and TRBJ2-7, the full variable domain is GAGVSQSPSNKVTEKGKDVELRCDPISGHTALYWYRQSLGQGLEFLIYFQGNSAPDKSGLPSDRFSAERTGGSVSTLTIQRTQQEDSAVYLCASSLGRASVSYEQYFGPGTRLTVT.

In its sample, this clonotype is medium-sized. V usage is TRBV5-4 and J usage is TRBJ2-7; TRBD1 aligns across 12 bases. Germline V gene lookup returns CDR1 SGHNT and CDR2 YYREEE (reference sequence). The V and J ends lost 3 bases and 1 base, in that order; junction bases with no gene match: 11. The CDR3 has 18 amino acids. The CDR3 DNA reads as TGTGCCAGCAGCTCCCCGGGACAGGGGGCGAAAGGATCCTACGAGCAGTACTTC. Translating gives CASSSPGQGAKGSYEQYF.

This chain links TRBV2 with TRBJ2-3; D gene unclear. The CDR3 covers 15 residues. Germline V lookup: CDR1 SNHLY, CDR2 FYNNEI. Deletions cut 8 bases from V and 3 bases from J, with 18 bases between. The CDR3 loop reads CASEAPSIITDTQYF. The CDR3 bases are TGTGCCAGCGAAGCCCCTAGTATAATTACAGATACGCAGTATTTT.